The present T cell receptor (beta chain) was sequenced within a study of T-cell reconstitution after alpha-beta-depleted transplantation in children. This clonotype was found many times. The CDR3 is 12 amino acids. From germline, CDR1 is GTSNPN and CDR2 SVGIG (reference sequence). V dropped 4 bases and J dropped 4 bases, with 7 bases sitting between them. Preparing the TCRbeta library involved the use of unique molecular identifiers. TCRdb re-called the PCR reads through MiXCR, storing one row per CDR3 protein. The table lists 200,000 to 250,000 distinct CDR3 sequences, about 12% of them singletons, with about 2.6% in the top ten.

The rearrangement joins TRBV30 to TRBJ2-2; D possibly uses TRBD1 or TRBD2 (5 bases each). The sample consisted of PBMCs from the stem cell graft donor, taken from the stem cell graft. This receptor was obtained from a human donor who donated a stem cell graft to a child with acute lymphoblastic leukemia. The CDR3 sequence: CAWNGGTGELFF. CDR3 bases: TGTGCCTGGAATGGGGGCACCGGGGAGCTGTTTTTT.